This T cell receptor beta chain is from a study of blood T cell repertoires in COVID-19. Study background: Acute-phase and convalescent COVID-19 samples originated in the United States, Italy and Spain. PBMCs, B-cell-depleted T cells, or T cells provided the cDNA or gDNA that made up the material.

How the authors handled the data: Researchers report that nucleated cell counts were estimated from reference gene primer amplification. Sequenced by immunoSEQ multiplex PCR; TCRdb stores in-frame clones only, minus some. Clonal size and the V and J genes are those of that table, whereas D and trimming came from the DNA. Here the sample spans 350,000 to 450,000 clones, around 91% being singletons. Note on this clone: Distinct nucleotide sequences in the sample also encode this CDR3.

Sequences were obtained from peripheral blood. The sequence came from a woman between 40 and 55 years old with COVID-19, enrolled during active disease.

CDR3 residues: CASSLQGGSNQPQHF. The CDR3 DNA follows: TGTGCCAGCAGTCTACAGGGTGGAAGCAATCAGCCCCAGCATTTT. The chain couples TRBV6-6 to TRBJ1-5; possible D gene TRBD1, 6 bases. Deletions cut 5 bases from V and 1 base from J, with 12 bases between. This CDR3 has 15 amino acids. CDR1 is MNHNY, CDR2 SVGAGI, per germline (reference sequence).